This T cell receptor beta chain was observed in a study of blood T cell repertoires in COVID-19. Study at large: Sources were T cells, B-cell-depleted T cells, or PBMCs; the material itself was cDNA or gDNA.

Per the original data handling: Amplification from reference gene primers served as the basis for estimated nucleated cell counts. Only in-frame clones appear in the TCRdb table, and some are missing; sequencing was by immunoSEQ multiplex PCR. V and J calls and clone size are as listed in that table; D and trimming were resolved from the DNA. The sample lists fewer than 200,000 clones; 60% to 85% were seen once. The CDR3 is 17 amino acids. With 6 bases removed from V and 2 bases from J, the gap between germline ends came to 21 bases. CDR1 is WSHSY and CDR2 is SAAADI in the germline V gene. This receptor was identified in a man between 60 and 75 years old with acute or convalescent COVID-19. V is TRBV10-2 and J is TRBJ2-3, with D tentatively TRBD1 (6 bases). Sequenced material: peripheral blood. For the CDR3, the DNA is TGCGCCAGCAGCCTAGGGATGGGACAAAGGTACACAGATACGCAGTATTTT. This sequence encodes CASSLGMGQRYTDTQYF.